The present T cell receptor beta chain was sequenced within a study of blood T cell repertoires in COVID-19. Study-level background: Samples representing acute and convalescent COVID-19 were sourced from the United States, Italy and Spain.

Sequencing used immunoSEQ multiplex PCR; TCRdb keeps in-frame clones, though not all of them. The table includes almost 200,000 clones, about nine tenths detected once. Deletions cut 0 bases from V and 5 bases from J, with 19 bases between. The CDR3 is 18 amino acids. The V gene's germline CDR1 is LGHNA and CDR2 YSLEER. This receptor was identified in a woman between 65 and 79 years old with acute or convalescent COVID-19. The sample consisted of peripheral blood. The V and J genes are TRBV4-3 and TRBJ2-2; possible D gene TRBD2, 5 bases. Written as DNA, the CDR3 is TGCGCCAGCAGCCAAGATTTGGTGCGGGTCGGGTGGACCGGGGAGCTGTTTTTT. It yields the protein CASSQDLVRVGWTGELFF.